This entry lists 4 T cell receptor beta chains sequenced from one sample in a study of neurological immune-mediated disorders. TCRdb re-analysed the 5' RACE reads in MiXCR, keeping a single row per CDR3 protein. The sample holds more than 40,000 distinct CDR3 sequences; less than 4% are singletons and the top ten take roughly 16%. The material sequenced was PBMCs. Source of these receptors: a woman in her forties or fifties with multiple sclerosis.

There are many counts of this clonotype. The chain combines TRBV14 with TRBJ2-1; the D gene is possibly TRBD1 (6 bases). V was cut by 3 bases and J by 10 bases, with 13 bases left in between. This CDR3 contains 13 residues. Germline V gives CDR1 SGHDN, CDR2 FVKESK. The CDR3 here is CASSQDRGEEQFF. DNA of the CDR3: TGTGCCAGCAGCCAGGACAGAGGAGAGGAGCAGTTCTTC.

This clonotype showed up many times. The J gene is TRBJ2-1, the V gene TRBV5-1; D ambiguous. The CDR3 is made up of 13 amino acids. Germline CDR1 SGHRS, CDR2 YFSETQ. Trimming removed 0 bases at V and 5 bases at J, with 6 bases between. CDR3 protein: CASSLDRNNEQFF. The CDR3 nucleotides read TGCGCCAGCAGCTTGGACAGAAACAATGAGCAGTTCTTC.

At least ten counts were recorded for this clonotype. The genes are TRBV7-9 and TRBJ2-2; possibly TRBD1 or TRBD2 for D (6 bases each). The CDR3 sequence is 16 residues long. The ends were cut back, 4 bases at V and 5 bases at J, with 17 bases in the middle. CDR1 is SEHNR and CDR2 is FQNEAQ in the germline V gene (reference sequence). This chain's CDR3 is CASSWVIGGATGELFF. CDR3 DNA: TGTGCCAGCAGCTGGGTAATCGGGGGCGCGACCGGGGAGCTGTTTTTT.

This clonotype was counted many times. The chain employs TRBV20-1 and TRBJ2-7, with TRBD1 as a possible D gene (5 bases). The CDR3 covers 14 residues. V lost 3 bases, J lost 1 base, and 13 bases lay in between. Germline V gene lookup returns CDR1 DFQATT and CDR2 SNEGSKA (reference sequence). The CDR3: CSASIVGVSYEQYV. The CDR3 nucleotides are TGCAGTGCTAGCATAGTAGGGGTTTCCTACGAGCAGTACGTC.